The text below deals with one T cell receptor (beta chain). Germline and junction disagree at one end, which may indicate a read error. The data belong to a study of T cells in tuberculosis. The data were produced by immunoSEQ multiplex PCR, yet TCRdb's version contains in-frame clones alone and is incomplete. The sample lists 30,000 to 45,000 clones, 90% to 95% seen once, with 9.5% to 13% in the top ten. The sample comprised PBMCs. The origin of this receptor is a donor aged 10-29 years with latent tuberculosis or without tuberculosis infection. Some clones in this sample may be carry-over from other donors' samples.

The CDR3 loop is CASSFRRLAGFEIF. Here the CDR3 DNA reads TGTGCCAGCAGTTTCCGCAGACTAGCGGGTTTTGAAATCTTC. The chain uses TRBV27 and TRBJ2-1; TRBD2 matches at 10 bases. Germline V lookup: CDR1 MNHEY, CDR2 SMNVEV (reference sequence). This CDR3 region has 14 residues.